One T cell receptor (beta chain) is described in this entry. This specimen belongs to a study of blood T cell repertoires in COVID-19. Overall study: COVID-19 samples from acute and convalescent phases originated in the United States, Italy and Spain.

What the recovered Cohort 3 donors had was two negative PCRs, clearance, or symptom resolution. V trimming: 3 bases; J trimming: 7 bases; junction bases outside the gene matches: 9. The CDR3 length is 16 residues. Germline V lookup: CDR1 LGHNA, CDR2 YNFKEQ. Using immunoSEQ multiplex PCR, the repertoire was profiled, and TCRdb retains in-frame clones only, with some absent. The table records over 200,000 clones, about 89% of them present only once. This rearrangement joins TRBV4-2 to TRBJ2-2; 9 bases fit TRBD1. Sequenced: PBMCs or T cells enriched from blood (not recorded which). This clonotype was sampled from a man aged 40-50 years who had recovered from COVID-19. The DNA of the CDR3 is TGTGCCAGCAGCCAGCCGGGACAGGGTCGGGACGGGGAGCTGTTTTTT. Amino acid sequence: CASSQPGQGRDGELFF.